One sample yielded the 28 T cell receptor beta chains listed below, sequenced in a study of metastatic and nonmetastatic thyroid tumors. TCRdb re-called clones from the PCR reads using MiXCR. The sample holds about 20,000 clones; approximately 15% are singletons and the top ten take roughly 15%. Not a single patient had been given any form of treatment at any point before undergoing thyroid surgery. The sequencing sample was made of tumor tissue. The receptor source for this set is a female donor with papillary thyroid cancer or a benign thyroid nodule (not recorded which). Some clones in this sample may be carry-over from other donors' samples.

This clone was recorded at least ten times. The CDR3 sequence is CASSAPRYGQVRSGNTIYF. CDR3 bases: TGTGCCAGCAGTGCCCCTAGGTACGGACAGGTTAGGTCTGGAAACACCATATATTTT. This sequence joins TRBV6-1 and TRBJ1-3; 7 bases are shared with TRBD1. V was pared by 4 bases and J by 1 base, with 16 bases of the junction left unmatched. The length of the CDR3 is 19 residues. Germline values: CDR1 MNHNS, CDR2 SASEGT.

About this clone itself: Since a much larger clone is just one base distant, this may be a read error. The chain joins TRBV9 to TRBJ2-5, with D perhaps TRBD1 or TRBD2 (5 bases each). CDR3 size: 14 residues. Germline lookup yields CDR1 SGDLS and CDR2 YYNGEE. The CDR3 is CASSVGPVEDTQYF. CDR3 coding DNA: TGTGCCAGCAGCGTGGGACCAGTAGAAGATACCCAGTACTTC.

In this sample, this clone turned up many times. This chain connects TRBV18 to TRBJ1-4; possibly TRBD1 for D (6 bases). Germline V gene sequence: CDR1 KGHSH, CDR2 LQKENI. The germline V and J ends were trimmed by 3 bases and 8 bases, with 13 bases remaining between them. The CDR3 is 14 amino acids. The CDR3 loop reads CASSPGTSGEKLFF. The CDR3 coding sequence is TGTGCCAGCTCACCGGGGACATCAGGGGAAAAACTGTTTTTT. The complete variable domain, with remaining parts taken from reference TRBV18 and TRBJ1-4, reads NAGVMQNPRHLVRRRGQEARLRCSPMKGHSHVYWYRQLPEEGLKFMVYLQKENIIDESGMPKERFSAEFPKEGPSILRIQQVVRGDSAAYFCASSPGTSGEKLFFGSGTQLSVL.

In its sample, this clone is medium-sized (0.01 to 0.1%). The chain recombines TRBV3-1 with TRBJ2-7, with D possibly TRBD2 on 6 matching bases. The CDR3 is made up of 13 amino acids. Germline V gene lookup returns CDR1 LGHDT and CDR2 YNNKEL (reference sequence). The V end was cut by 1 base, the J end by 6 bases, with 10 bases between. Here the CDR3 reads CASSQVAAGEQYF. The CDR3 DNA reads as TGTGCCAGCAGCCAAGTTGCAGCGGGCGAGCAGTACTTC.

This clone occurred many times. The genes are TRBV3-1 and TRBJ2-7; 11 bases agree with TRBD1. The CDR3 spans 14 residues. Germline V CDR1 and CDR2: LGHDT, YNNKEL (reference sequence). The ends lost 4 bases at V and 6 bases at J; junction bases unmatched: 5. This CDR3 is CASSPTGQGAEQYF. DNA of the CDR3: TGTGCCAGCAGCCCAACAGGACAGGGGGCCGAGCAGTACTTC.

In this sample, this clone is medium-sized. Other DNA sequences of this sample code for an identical CDR3. The chain recombines TRBV2 with TRBJ2-7, with TRBD1 matching 8 bases. The V and J ends lost 4 bases and 0 bases, in that order; junction bases with no gene match: 5. The CDR3 totals 15 residues. From germline, CDR1 is SNHLY and CDR2 FYNNEI. In DNA form, the CDR3 reads TGTGCCAGCAGTGGGGACAGGCGCAACTCCTACGAGCAGTACTTC. Translating it yields CASSGDRRNSYEQYF. Combining the CDR3 with reference TRBV2 and TRBJ2-7 gives the whole variable domain EPEVTQTPSHQVTQMGQEVILRCVPISNHLYFYWYRQILGQKVEFLVSFYNNEISEKSEIFDDQFSVERPDGSNFTLKIRSTKLEDSAMYFCASSGDRRNSYEQYFGPGTRLTVT.

This clone has ten or more counts. V is TRBV4-1 and J is TRBJ2-5; 9 positions match TRBD2. The germline CDR1 and CDR2 sequences are MGHRA and YSYEKL. The CDR3 totals 15 residues. Germline trimming cut 3 bases from V and 7 bases from J; bases unmatched to any gene: 9. This CDR3 reads CASSQTVGREGTQYF. CDR3 sequence (DNA): TGCGCCAGCAGCCAGACCGTAGGGCGGGAGGGGACCCAGTACTTC.

The rearrangement links TRBV5-1 to TRBJ1-6, with 9 bases that match TRBD1. J was trimmed by 7 bases and V by 2 bases; bases with no gene match: 7. The CDR3 covers 16 residues. The V gene's germline CDR1 is SGHRS and CDR2 YFSETQ. Written as DNA, the CDR3 is TGCGCCAGCAGCTTCTATGCCGGGACAGGGAATTCACCCCTCCACTTT. Amino acids: CASSFYAGTGNSPLHF.

This clone was counted only a few times. The genes are TRBV12-3 or TRBV12-4 and TRBJ1-5, with 9 positions matching TRBD1. This CDR3 is built from 14 residues. V lost 4 bases and J lost 5; bases outside the gene matches: 3. CDR3 residues: CASSSGTGHQPQHF. CDR3 in DNA: TGTGCCAGCAGTTCCGGGACAGGGCATCAGCCCCAGCATTTT.

This clone was detected ten times or more. The V gene is TRBV2, the J gene TRBJ1-1; tentative D call: TRBD1 (6 bases). Germline V CDR1 and CDR2: SNHLY, FYNNEI. Deletions cut 5 bases from V and 5 bases from J, with 12 bases between. This CDR3 spans 13 amino acids. In DNA, the CDR3 is TGTGCCAGCAGTAAGGGGGAGGGAACTGAAGCTTTCTTT. Encoded protein: CASSKGEGTEAFF.

This clone was recorded a few times. Mismatch with germline at one junction end may stem from a read error. The V and J genes are TRBV19 and TRBJ1-5, with D unclear. Germline V CDR1 and CDR2: LNHDA, SQIVND (reference sequence). The CDR3 length is 15 residues. The CDR3 coding sequence is TGTGCCAGTAGTATAGATCGGGCGGTCAATCAGCCCCAGCATTTC. Amino acid sequence: CASSIDRAVNQPQHF.

The V and J genes are TRBV20-1 and TRBJ2-7; possible D gene TRBD2, 5 bases. Trimming left V 5 bases short and J 4 bases short, with 18 bases between. The CDR3 spans 14 residues. Germline lookup yields CDR1 DFQATT and CDR2 SNEGSKA (reference sequence). The CDR3 region is CSALDGGWEYEQYF. Written as DNA, the CDR3 is TGCAGTGCTTTGGACGGAGGATGGGAGTACGAGCAGTACTTC.

This clone appeared many times. V and J are TRBV12-3 or TRBV12-4 and TRBJ2-2; TRBD2 matches 12 bases. CDR3 size: 17 residues. J gave up 7 bases and V 5 bases, and 11 bases lay outside the gene matches. In DNA, the CDR3 is TGTGCCAGCAGTCCTAAGACTAGCGGGGGCTATATCGGGGAGCTGTTTTTT. Amino acid sequence: CASSPKTSGGYIGELFF.

Many counts were recorded for this clone. The CDR3 sequence: CASSLPLTYEQYF. CDR3 nucleotide sequence: TGTGCCAGCAGCCTCCCTCTAACCTACGAGCAGTACTTC. The V and J genes are TRBV2 and TRBJ2-7; D remains ambiguous. CDR3 size: 13 residues. Per the germline V gene, CDR1 is SNHLY and CDR2 is FYNNEI. V lost 6 bases and J 2 bases, leaving 11 bases between the germline ends.

This clone appeared many times. This chain links TRBV10-2 with TRBJ1-1, with D perhaps matching TRBD1 (6 bases). The CDR3 length is 12 residues. The V end was cut by 6 bases, the J end by 7 bases, with 12 bases between. Germline V CDR1 and CDR2: WSHSY, SAAADI. The CDR3 nucleotides read TGCGCCAGCAGCCACACAGGGATTGAAGCTTTCTTT. As protein: CASSHTGIEAFF.

The table lists this clone with many counts. The CDR3 region is CASSLGGASGRRETQYF. The CDR3 region has the DNA TGCGCCAGCAGCTTGGGGGGAGCTAGCGGGAGGAGAGAGACCCAGTACTTC. The chain links TRBV5-1 to TRBJ2-5; 11 bases line up with TRBD2. From germline, CDR1 is SGHRS and CDR2 YFSETQ. With V trimmed by 0 bases and J by 4 bases, 8 bases remained unmatched. The length of the CDR3 is 17 residues.

This clone was seen many times. This chain uses TRBV20-1 with TRBJ2-7; D not certain. The CDR3 length is 15 residues. The germline V and J ends were trimmed by 3 bases and 2 bases, with 17 bases remaining between them. The germline CDR1 and CDR2 sequences are DFQATT and SNEGSKA (reference sequence). CDR3 DNA: TGCAGTGCTAGTCCGGGCCCTGGGTCGGCCTACGAGCAGTACTTC. It encodes CSASPGPGSAYEQYF.

The chain combines TRBV5-1 with TRBJ2-3, with TRBD1 matching 7 bases. Per the germline V gene, CDR1 is SGHRS and CDR2 is YFSETQ. After removal of 3 bases from V and 1 base from J, the junction contained 2 bases not matched to a gene. The CDR3 covers 14 residues. The CDR3 DNA reads TGCGCCAGCAGCTCCGGACAGGGCACAGATACGCAGTATTTT. Its translation: CASSSGQGTDTQYF.

By sample share, this clone is medium-sized (0.01 to 0.1%). The rearrangement joins TRBV5-6 to TRBJ2-2; 7 positions agree with TRBD2. CDR1 is SGHDT and CDR2 is YYEEEE in the germline V gene. Trimming at V came to 4 bases and at J to 1 base, leaving 7 bases not matched to a gene. CDR3 length equals 16 residues. The CDR3 loop reads CASSLLRGMNTGELFF. The CDR3 DNA is TGTGCCAGCAGCCTTCTGCGGGGGATGAACACCGGGGAGCTGTTTTTT.

The chain uses TRBV20-1 and TRBJ2-5; the match to TRBD1 covers 9 bases. The CDR3 has 16 amino acids. Trimming removed 4 bases from V and 4 bases from J; junction bases left unmatched: 13. CDR1 is DFQATT and CDR2 is SNEGSKA in the germline V gene (reference sequence). CDR3 region: CSATPNRQGGRETQYF. The CDR3 bases are TGCAGTGCTACGCCAAATCGACAGGGGGGTCGAGAGACCCAGTACTTC.

This clone was observed at least ten times. The rearrangement joins TRBV5-1 to TRBJ1-6; the match to TRBD1 covers 9 bases. From germline, CDR1 is SGHRS and CDR2 YFSETQ. The CDR3 sequence is 15 residues long. The V segment lost 0 bases and the J segment 8 bases; nucleotides outside the gene matches: 3. CDR3 protein: CASSLDGQGYSPLHF. CDR3 sequence (DNA): TGCGCCAGCAGCTTGGATGGACAGGGGTATTCACCCCTCCACTTT.

In the case of this clone: Sequence at one end of the junction differs from germline and may be a read error. The V gene is TRBV6-6, the J gene TRBJ2-7, with 8 nucleotides matching TRBD2. The CDR3 extends over 21 amino acids. CDR1 and CDR2 (germline): MNHNY, SVGAGI (reference sequence). CDR3 sequence: CASRSPPKGLVGVLSTYERYF. CDR3 nucleotide sequence: TGTGCCAGCAGAAGTCCCCCCAAGGGACTAGTGGGAGTACTATCTACCTACGAGCGGTACTTC.

This clone was detected ten times or more. The chain links TRBV11-1 to TRBJ2-7, with unresolved D. There are 17 residues in the CDR3. The V end lost 1 base, the J end lost 2 bases, and 18 bases lay between the germline ends. Germline V CDR1 and CDR2: SGHAT, FQDESV (reference sequence). DNA of the CDR3: TGTGCCAGCAGCTTAGAGTCCTCGGCAGCCCGGGCCTACGAGCAGTACTTC. Translating gives CASSLESSAARAYEQYF. Drawing the rest from reference TRBV11-1 and TRBJ2-7, the complete variable domain is EAEVAQSPRYKITEKSQAVAFWCDPISGHATLYWYRQILGQGPELLVQFQDESVVDDSQLPKDRFSAERLKGVDSTLKIQPAELGDSAMYLCASSLESSAARAYEQYFGPGTRLTVT.

This clone was counted many times. The rearrangement links TRBV18 to TRBJ2-3; 9 bases align to TRBD2. This CDR3 is built from 15 residues. Germline values: CDR1 KGHSH, CDR2 LQKENI. V gave up 2 bases and J gave up 2 bases; unmatched junction bases: 2. CDR3 DNA: TGTGCCAGCTCACCATCTAGCGGGGACACAGATACGCAGTATTTT. As protein: CASSPSSGDTDTQYF.

This clone was seen many times. V and J are TRBV11-2 and TRBJ1-1; TRBD1 aligns across 10 bases. Germline loops: CDR1 SGHAT, CDR2 FQNNGV. The V segment lost 5 bases and the J segment 4 bases; nucleotides outside the gene matches: 10. The CDR3 length is 16 residues. In DNA form, the CDR3 reads TGTGCCAGCAGCCCCGGGACAGGGGTGGGGGGCACTGAAGCTTTCTTT. Protein: CASSPGTGVGGTEAFF.

This clone was observed at least ten times. The chain combines TRBV12-3 or TRBV12-4 with TRBJ1-4; unclear D gene. The CDR3 length is 13 residues. V lost 3 bases and J 7 bases, leaving 9 bases between the germline ends. The CDR3 is CASSLGFGEKLFF. The CDR3 nucleotides are TGTGCCAGCAGTTTGGGGTTCGGTGAAAAACTGTTTTTT.

In its sample, this clone was seen a few times. The rearrangement uses TRBV28 and TRBJ1-2; possibly TRBD1 for D (5 bases). In germline, CDR1 is MDHEN, CDR2 SYDVKM. Between the trimmed V and J ends, which lost 5 bases and 4 bases, there was a span of 17 bases. This CDR3 region has 15 residues. The DNA for the CDR3 is TGTGCCAGCAGTCCCGCAGGAACGACAGTCTATGGCTACACCTTC. This encodes CASSPAGTTVYGYTF.

This clone came up many times. The chain carries TRBV12-3 or TRBV12-4 and TRBJ1-2, with TRBD1 matching 7 bases. The CDR3 has 13 residues. After removal of 6 bases from V and 3 bases from J, the junction contained 4 bases not matched to a gene. The CDR3 sequence: CASRFTGDYGYTF. The CDR3 DNA reads as TGTGCCAGCAGATTCACAGGGGACTATGGCTACACCTTC.